Listed below are T cell receptor beta chains from one sample, sequenced in a study of early T cells in non-severe SARS-CoV-2 infection. One entry per CDR3 protein results from TCRdb running MiXCR on the 5' RACE reads. The data contain nearly 50,000 distinct CDR3 sequences, about 6.2% of them singletons. Sequenced here: whole blood, sampled at baseline. The receptors were sampled from an adult who was a healthcare worker with PCR-confirmed SARS-CoV-2 infection or an uninfected control (not recorded which). The CDR3 runs from the conserved cysteine through the conserved F or W. A D gene is named only where the DNA matches it firmly. Clone size, where shown, is once, few, many, or a class for clones that have expanded.

abundance	v_gene	j_gene	d_gene	CDR3aa	CDR3nt
many	TRBV18	TRBJ2-1	TRBD1	CASSPIRTGEHEQFF	TGTGCCAGCTCACCTATACGGACAGGGGAGCATGAGCAGTTCTTC
many	TRBV24-1	TRBJ2-2	.	CATSVSGTTGELFF	TGTGCCACCAGTGTATCCGGGACCACCGGGGAGCTGTTTTTT
many	TRBV6-1	TRBJ2-1	.	CASSEFYEQFF	TGTGCCAGCAGTGAATTCTATGAGCAGTTCTTC
many	TRBV29-1	TRBJ2-7	.	CSVGERNEQYF	TGCAGCGTTGGGGAACGGAACGAGCAGTACTTC
.	TRBV2	TRBJ2-7	.	CASRDYEQYF	TGTGCCAGCAGGGACTACGAGCAGTACTTC
.	TRBV10-3	TRBJ2-5	.	CAIRPTGEETQYF	TGTGCCATCAGACCGACTGGCGAAGAGACCCAGTACTTC
.	TRBV12-3/TRBV12-4	TRBJ2-3	.	CASSLGGASTDTQYF	TGTGCCAGCAGTTTAGGGGGGGCTAGCACAGATACGCAGTATTTT
few	TRBV20-1	TRBJ2-1	TRBD1	CSADRGTGNEQFF	TGCAGTGCTGACAGGGGTACTGGTAATGAGCAGTTCTTC
.	TRBV7-2	TRBJ2-5	TRBD1	CASSLGTGFQETQYF	TGTGCCAGCAGCTTAGGGACAGGGTTCCAAGAGACCCAGTACTTC
many	TRBV29-1	TRBJ1-5	.	CSVKPGNNQPQHF	TGCAGCGTTAAACCAGGGAACAATCAGCCCCAGCATTTT
many	TRBV19	TRBJ1-5	.	CASQGRRQPQHF	TGTGCCAGTCAGGGAAGGCGTCAGCCCCAGCATTTT
many	TRBV7-2	TRBJ1-2	TRBD1	CASSLGGQVYGYTF	TGTGCCAGCAGCTTAGGGGGACAGGTCTATGGCTACACCTTC
.	TRBV6-5	TRBJ2-2	TRBD2	CASSYSGLAGGPNTGELFF	TGTGCCAGCAGTTACTCGGGGCTAGCGGGAGGGCCGAACACCGGGGAGCTGTTTTTT
.	TRBV19	TRBJ2-7	.	CASSTAPSSYEQYF	TGTGCCAGTAGTACCGCTCCTTCCTCCTACGAGCAGTACTTC
few	TRBV20-1	TRBJ2-5	.	CSARPSGQETQYF	TGCAGTGCTAGACCCAGCGGCCAAGAGACCCAGTACTTC
.	TRBV27	TRBJ1-5	TRBD1	CASSPTGAYQPQHF	TGTGCCAGCAGTCCGACAGGGGCGTATCAGCCCCAGCATTTT
few	TRBV4-1	TRBJ2-3	.	CASSQAGPTQYF	TGCGCCAGCAGCCAAGCTGGACCAACGCAGTATTTT